The 17 T cell receptor beta chains below come from one sample, sequenced in a study of tumor-infiltrating lymphocytes in primary liver carcinoma. The input was approximately 500 ng total RNA; TCR beta cDNA was made from it with a constant-region primer. Sequencing libraries for TCR beta derived from three nested multiplex PCR rounds that used slightly modified ARM-PCR. Researchers ran the first two PCR rounds for roughly 11 cycles each with TRBV1-TRBV30 forward primers and a C-beta reverse primer. TCRdb reprocessed the multiplex PCR reads with MiXCR, giving one entry per CDR3 protein. The table records around 170,000 distinct CDR3 sequences, roughly 60% of them present only once. Unsorted whole blood supplied the blood RNA, and germline DNA was isolated too. Sequenced sample: peripheral blood. These receptors all stem from a man in his forties with primary liver carcinoma and hepatitis B virus infection.

In regard to this clonotype: Germline is not matched at one junction end, which may reflect a read error. The chain combines TRBV29-1 with TRBJ2-7; tentatively, D is TRBD2 (6 bases). The CDR3 runs 15 residues. Germline V CDR1 and CDR2: SQVTM, ANQGSEA. CDR3 nucleotides: TGCAGCGTTCGCACCACTCTAGCGTTCTCCCACGAGCAGTACTTC. The encoded protein is CSVRTTLAFSHEQYF.

This clonotype came up a few times. The genes are TRBV5-6 and TRBJ2-1, with D perhaps matching TRBD2 (6 bases). The V end was cut by 0 bases, the J end by 3 bases, with 7 bases between. CDR1 is SGHDT and CDR2 is YYEEEE in the germline V gene. This CDR3 has 14 amino acids. Written as DNA, the CDR3 is TGTGCCAGCAGCTTGGAGGACTACTACAATGAGCAGTTCTTC. Its protein product is CASSLEDYYNEQFF.

With respect to this clonotype: A read error may produce the germline difference seen at one junction end. This rearrangement joins TRBV11-2 to TRBJ2-7, with D possibly being TRBD1 (6 bases). The germline V gene has CDR1 SGHAT and CDR2 FQNNGV. There are 15 residues in the CDR3. CDR3 sequence reads: CASSLNRDILKEEYF. CDR3 DNA sequence: TGTGCCAGTAGCTTAAATAGGGACATCCTTAAGGAGGAGTACTTC.

A note on this clonotype: Since no conserved phenylalanine or tryptophan closes the CDR3, a read error is the likely cause. The chain carries TRBV29-1 and TRBJ2-7; no reliable D call. This CDR3 is 15 amino acids long. V lost 0 bases and J 2 bases, leaving 14 bases between the germline ends. Germline loops: CDR1 SQVTM, CDR2 ANQGSEA. In nucleotides, the CDR3 is TGCAGCGTTGAAGAACCCGGCATGCTGACCTACGAGCAGTACATC. Protein sequence: CSVEEPGMLTYEQYI.

The gene calls are TRBV10-2 and TRBJ2-5, with 9 bases matching TRBD1. This CDR3 is 14 amino acids long. With V trimmed by 5 bases and J by 5 bases, 6 bases remained unmatched. Germline V gene data show CDR1 as WSHSY and CDR2 as SAAADI. The CDR3 loop reads CASSSRTGAETQYF. Here the CDR3 DNA reads TGCGCCAGCAGTTCTAGGACAGGGGCGGAGACCCAGTACTTC.

On this clonotype itself: Possible read error: a much larger clone is one base away. J is TRBJ2-2 and V is TRBV11-2; 10 nucleotides match TRBD2. The CDR3 extends over 16 amino acids. Germline V gene lookup returns CDR1 SGHAT and CDR2 FQNNGV. In DNA form, the CDR3 reads TGTGCCAGCAGCTTAAGTCTAGCGGGAGCGCACGGGGAGCTGTTATTT. Translating it yields CASSLSLAGAHGELLF.

Concerning this clonotype itself: One junction end disagrees with the germline gene, perhaps due to a read error. V gene TRBV6-6 combines with J gene TRBJ1-4, with D maybe TRBD1 (5 bases). CDR3 length: 14 residues. Germline values: CDR1 MNHNY, CDR2 SVGAGI (reference sequence). In nucleotides, the CDR3 is TGTACCAGCAGTTTTGGGGGATATGGAGAAAAACTGTTTTTT. Translated: CTSSFGGYGEKLFF.

As DNA, the CDR3 is TGTGCCAGCAGCTTCTGGAGACCCCTCTCCTACAATGAGCAGTTCTTC. Its protein is CASSFWRPLSYNEQFF. V is TRBV11-2 and J is TRBJ2-1; D call uncertain. V was trimmed by 3 bases and J by 0 bases, leaving 12 bases between them. The CDR3 has 16 amino acids. CDR1 is SGHAT and CDR2 is FQNNGV in the germline V gene.

The sample holds many counts of this clonotype. The V gene is TRBV11-2, the J gene TRBJ1-3, with D unresolved. Germline V gene data show CDR1 as SGHAT and CDR2 as FQNNGV. V was trimmed by 5 bases and J by 2 bases, leaving 13 bases between them. The CDR3 sequence is 15 residues long. The CDR3 nucleotides are TGTGCCAGCAGCCCTTCTACGGGGACTGGAAACACCATATATTTT. It encodes CASSPSTGTGNTIYF.

This chain's CDR3 is CAIRGQNLNTEAFF. The CDR3 nucleotides read TGTGCCATCAGGGGACAGAACTTGAACACTGAAGCTTTCTTT. V usage is TRBV10-3 and J usage is TRBJ1-1; TRBD1 matches at 7 bases. The CDR3 is made up of 14 amino acids. Germline CDR1 is ENHRY and CDR2 is SYGVKD. The V gene end was trimmed by 6 bases and the J gene end by 0 bases; junction bases not matched to a gene: 4.

On this clonotype: A read error is possible here, since a much larger clone lies one base away. This chain links TRBV11-2 with TRBJ1-4; D is perhaps TRBD1 (6 bases). Germline CDR1 reads SGHAT; CDR2 reads FQNNGV. The CDR3 runs 15 residues. Trimming cost V 5 bases and J 7 bases, with 17 bases left between them. CDR3 sequence reads: CASSHVQGLGEKLFF. In DNA form, the CDR3 reads TGTGCCAGCAGCCATGTACAGGGTCTCGGTGAAAAACTGTTTTTT.

This chain joins TRBV6-5 and TRBJ2-7; D not resolved. CDR1 is MNHEY, CDR2 SVGAGI, per germline. The CDR3 has 14 residues. The ends were cut back, 2 bases at V and 6 bases at J, with 14 bases in the middle. The CDR3 DNA reads as TGTGCCAGCAGTTACCAGTCAACCCCTCTCGAGCAGTACTTC. Translated: CASSYQSTPLEQYF.

CDR3 region: CASSEVIKAHTEAFF. CDR3 bases: TGTGCCAGCAGTGAAGTTATCAAGGCGCACACTGAAGCTTTCTTT. The chain combines TRBV6-1 with TRBJ1-1; D remains unclear. This CDR3 contains 15 residues. The germline V gene has CDR1 MNHNS and CDR2 SASEGT. Between the trimmed V and J ends, which lost 1 base and 3 bases, there was a span of 12 bases.

Regarding this clonotype: Since no conserved phenylalanine or tryptophan closes the CDR3, a read error is the likely cause. The chain has TRBV29-1 and TRBJ2-7; D gene uncertain. The CDR3 loop spans 13 amino acids. V was cut by 1 base and J by 5 bases, with 12 bases left in between. Germline loops: CDR1 SQVTM, CDR2 ANQGSEA. The CDR3 here is CSVEGRSPNEQYL. In DNA form, the CDR3 reads TGCAGCGTTGAAGGGAGATCTCCCAACGAGCAGTACCTC.

The rearrangement joins TRBV11-2 to TRBJ1-2; D possibly corresponds to TRBD1 (6 bases). The CDR3 totals 15 residues. Per the germline V gene, CDR1 is SGHAT and CDR2 is FQNNGV. The CDR3, as DNA: TGTACCATCAGCTTAGTAAAGGGCAGGGGCTCTGGCTACACCTTC. Protein sequence: CTISLVKGRGSGYTF.

J is TRBJ2-7 and V is TRBV12-3 or TRBV12-4; D perhaps matches TRBD2 (6 bases). CDR3 size: 14 residues. The V and J ends lost 7 bases and 7 bases respectively, with 20 bases between them. The chain's CDR3 is CASTLARESNEQYF. The CDR3 DNA reads as TGTGCCAGCACCCTAGCCCGGGAGTCGAATGAGCAGTACTTC.

The rearrangement joins TRBV5-1 to TRBJ1-2; 9 bases fit TRBD1. The ends lost 4 bases at V and 7 bases at J; junction bases unmatched: 5. Germline V gene data show CDR1 as SGHRS and CDR2 as YFSETQ. The CDR3 is 13 amino acids. The CDR3 is CASSPDRGAGYTF. The CDR3 region has the DNA TGCGCCAGCAGCCCCGACAGGGGGGCTGGCTACACCTTC.